This section outlines one T cell receptor beta chain sequence together with its context. What it recognizes is unknown. TCRdb's table, derived via immunoSEQ multiplex PCR, lists solely in-frame clones and lacks some. The sample lists around 7,000 clones, around 65% occurring once. Trimming stripped 3 bases from V and 3 bases from J, with 9 bases between. Germline V CDR1 and CDR2: MNHEY, SMNVEV (reference sequence). This CDR3 spans 14 amino acids. Tissue from the graft was processed to free its intraepithelial and lamina propria lymphocytes. The data are from a study of graft-versus-host responses after intestinal transplantation. Regarding the study as a whole: There was an association between peak levels of circulating GvH clones and early post-transplant HvG declines. Allografts of one patient group, those with graft-donor T cell macrochimerism, had high graft-versus-host to host-versus-graft clonal ratios.

This specimen consisted of ileum tissue, obtained 55 days after transplant. The sequence derives from a human patient who received an intestinal transplant, so some T cells may come from the graft donor. The genes are TRBV27 and TRBJ2-1; a possible D gene is TRBD1 (6 bases). In DNA, the CDR3 is TGTGCCAGCAGTTTCCGGACAGACTACAATGAGCAGTTCTTC. Amino acid sequence: CASSFRTDYNEQFF.